This T cell receptor beta chain was found in a study of CD8+ T cells in alopecia areata. TCR sequencing used cDNA made by reverse transcription of extracted RNA. Some clones are missing from TCRdb's copy, which holds only in-frame ones; the method was immunoSEQ multiplex PCR. Of about 160,000 clones in the sample, 50% to 70% were seen once. The treatment denotes: oral pan-JAK inhibitor, 5-10 mg twice daily. V was clipped by 0 bases and J by 1 base, with 10 bases between them. Germline V gene data show CDR1 as GTSNPN and CDR2 as SVGIG (reference sequence). The CDR3 has 16 amino acids. This clone was seen only once.

The receptor comes from a human donor with alopecia areata. The sequencing here drew on CD4+ T cells sorted from blood, taken at week 4, from a patient treated with tofacitinib. The V and J genes are TRBV30 and TRBJ2-6; D assignment may be TRBD1 or TRBD2 (6 bases each). The CDR3 nucleotides read TGTGCCTGGAGTGTAGGGGGGTATTCTGGGGCCAACGTCCTGACTTTC. Protein sequence: CAWSVGGYSGANVLTF.